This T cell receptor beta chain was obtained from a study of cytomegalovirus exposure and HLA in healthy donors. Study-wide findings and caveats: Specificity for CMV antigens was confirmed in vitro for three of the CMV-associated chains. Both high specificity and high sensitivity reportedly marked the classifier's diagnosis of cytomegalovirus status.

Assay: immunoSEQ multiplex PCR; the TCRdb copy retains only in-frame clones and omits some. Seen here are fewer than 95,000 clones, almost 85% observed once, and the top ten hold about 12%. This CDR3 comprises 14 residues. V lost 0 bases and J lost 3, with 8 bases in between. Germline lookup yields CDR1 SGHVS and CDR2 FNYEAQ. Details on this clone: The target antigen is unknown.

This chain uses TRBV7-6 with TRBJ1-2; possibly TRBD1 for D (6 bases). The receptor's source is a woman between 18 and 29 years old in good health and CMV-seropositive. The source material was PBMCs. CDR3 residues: CASSLASGDYGYTF. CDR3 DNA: TGTGCCAGCAGCTTAGCCTCAGGGGACTATGGCTACACCTTC. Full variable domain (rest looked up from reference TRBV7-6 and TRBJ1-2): GAGVSQSPRYKVTKRGQDVALRCDPISGHVSLYWYRQALGQGPEFLTYFNYEAQQDKSGLPNDRFSAERPEGSISTLTIQRTEQRDSAMYRCASSLASGDYGYTFGSGTRLTVV.